Listed here is a single TCR beta chain. What it binds is unknown. The data derive from a study of CD8 T cells in Susac syndrome. Random hexamers primed reverse transcription of about 0.45 to 1 ug RNA. Amplification of TCR beta CDR3 was carried out by immunoSEQ multiplex PCR, which covered 54 Vbeta and 13 Jbeta segments. Each CDR3 protein gets one entry after TCRdb re-called the immunoSEQ multiplex PCR reads with MiXCR. The sample contains some 120,000 distinct CDR3 sequences, 90% to 95% of which appear only once. General study findings and limits: The study admitted that it had a relatively small number of individuals in its TCR sequencing and HLA analysis.

The origin of this receptor is a human donor with multiple sclerosis. The specimen was CD4+ T cells from PBMCs.

This CDR3 is CASSPSWFEAFF. Here the CDR3 DNA reads TGTGCCAGCAGTCCCAGTTGGTTTGAAGCTTTCTTT. This chain joins TRBV12-3 or TRBV12-4 and TRBJ1-1; D is uncertain. The CDR3 runs to 12 residues. V lost 5 bases and J 7 bases, leaving 11 bases between the germline ends.